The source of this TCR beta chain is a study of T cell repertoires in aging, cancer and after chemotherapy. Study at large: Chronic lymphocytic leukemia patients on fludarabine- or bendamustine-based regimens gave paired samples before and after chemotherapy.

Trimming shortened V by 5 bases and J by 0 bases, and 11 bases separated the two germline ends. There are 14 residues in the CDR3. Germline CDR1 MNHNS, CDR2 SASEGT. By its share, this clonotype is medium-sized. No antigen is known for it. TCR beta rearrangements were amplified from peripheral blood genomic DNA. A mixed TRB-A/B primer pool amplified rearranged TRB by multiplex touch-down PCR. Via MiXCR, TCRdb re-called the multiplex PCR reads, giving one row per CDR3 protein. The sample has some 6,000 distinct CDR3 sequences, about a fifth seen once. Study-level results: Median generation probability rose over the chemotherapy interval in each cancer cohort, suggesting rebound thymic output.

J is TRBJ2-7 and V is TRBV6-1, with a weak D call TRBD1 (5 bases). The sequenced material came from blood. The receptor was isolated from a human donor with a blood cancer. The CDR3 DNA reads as TGTGCCAGCAGTATCCAGGGTAGCTCCTACGAGCAGTACTTC. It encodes CASSIQGSSYEQYF.